What follows is one T cell receptor beta chain and its context. This entry is derived from a study of blood T cell repertoires in COVID-19. Study-level information: Sites across the United States, Italy and Spain contributed samples from acute and convalescent COVID-19. The cDNA or gDNA used as material had been derived from T cells, B-cell-depleted T cells, or PBMCs.

The authors' processing: Amplification of reference gene primers provided the estimated nucleated cell counts. Clones were read by immunoSEQ multiplex PCR, and TCRdb kept only the in-frame ones, dropping some. The D gene and trimming were derived from the DNA, and the V and J assignments and clone size from that table. The sample holds about 70,000 clones, 81% seen once. This TCR came from a woman between 70 and 85 years old with acute or convalescent COVID-19. The specimen was peripheral blood.

The CDR3 DNA is TGTGCCAGCAGCTCCCGGGACAGATCCTACGAGCAGTACTTC. Amino acids: CASSSRDRSYEQYF. The gene calls are TRBV11-3 and TRBJ2-7; 7 nucleotides agree with TRBD1. The CDR3 covers 14 residues. V trimming: 4 bases; J trimming: 1 base; junction bases outside the gene matches: 4. Germline CDR1 is SGHNT and CDR2 is YENEEA.